These 29 T cell receptor beta chains originate from one sample sequenced in a study of T cells in Graves' hyperthyroidism and ophthalmopathy. Amplified TCR beta CDR3 regions derived from RNA transcripts. First-round RT-PCR with HTBI primers amplified the TCR CDR3 region. TCRdb independently ran MiXCR on the multiplex PCR reads; one entry per CDR3 protein. The table records around 290,000 distinct CDR3 sequences, roughly an eighth of them present only once. Source material: blood. All receptors derive from a woman in her forties with Graves' hyperthyroidism.

This clonotype was seen many times. This chain uses TRBV11-3 with TRBJ2-2; 9 bases match TRBD2. The CDR3 contains 17 residues. Germline values: CDR1 SGHNT, CDR2 YENEEA. Losses at the gene ends were 5 bases for V and 2 bases for J; bases not matched to a gene: 9. The CDR3 DNA reads as TGTGCCAGCAGCCATTATCCTAGCGGGGAAAACACCGGGGAGCTGTTTTTT. Translation: CASSHYPSGENTGELFF.

This clonotype was seen ten or more times. The genes are TRBV11-3 and TRBJ2-4; TRBD2 agrees at 9 bases. CDR1 SGHNT and CDR2 YENEEA come from the germline V gene. This CDR3 comprises 18 residues. Germline trimming cut 2 bases from V and 0 bases from J; bases unmatched to any gene: 8. CDR3 residues: CASSLKSGRSLAKNIQYF. The CDR3, as DNA: TGTGCCAGCAGCTTAAAGAGCGGGAGGTCGCTAGCCAAAAACATTCAGTACTTC.

A word on this clonotype: A read error is possible here, since a much larger clone lies one base away. The J gene is TRBJ2-5, the V gene TRBV7-9; D ambiguous. This CDR3 is 15 amino acids long. Germline V gene sequence: CDR1 SEHNR, CDR2 FQNEAQ (reference sequence). V was trimmed by 1 base and J by 1 base, leaving 10 bases between them. CDR3 in amino acids: CASSLDGALQETQYF. DNA for the CDR3: TGTGCCAGCAGCTTAGACGGAGCCCTCCAAGAGACCCAGTACTTC.

The J gene is TRBJ2-7, the V gene TRBV3-1; no reliable D call. CDR1 and CDR2 (germline): LGHDT, YNNKEL (reference sequence). V was pared by 4 bases and J by 4 bases, with 17 bases between. This CDR3 has 15 residues. The CDR3 nucleotides read TGTGCCAGCAGCCCCCGGTTGAGCAAGAATTACGAGCAGTACTTC. Translating it yields CASSPRLSKNYEQYF.

Points on this clonotype: This could be a read error, since a much larger clone is one nucleotide away. The V and J genes are TRBV7-9 and TRBJ2-2, with 11 bases identical to TRBD2. CDR1 is SEHNR and CDR2 is FQNEAQ in the germline V gene (reference sequence). The junction had 4 bases not matched to a gene; V was cut back by 11 bases and J by 5 bases. CDR3 length: 13 residues. The DNA of the CDR3 is TGTGCCGGCGGACTAGCGGGTACCGGGGAGCTGTTTTTT. This gives the protein CAGGLAGTGELFF.

This clonotype was seen many times. The chain couples TRBV9 to TRBJ1-1; D gene uncertain. Germline CDR1 is SGDLS and CDR2 is YYNGEE. The length of the CDR3 is 13 residues. V was clipped by 0 bases and J by 3 bases, with 6 bases between them. The CDR3 spells CASSVGTYTEAFF. DNA of the CDR3: TGTGCCAGCAGCGTAGGGACGTACACTGAAGCTTTCTTT. Combining the CDR3 with reference TRBV9 and TRBJ1-1 gives the whole variable domain DSGVTQTPKHLITATGQRVTLRCSPRSGDLSVYWYQQSLDQGLQFLIQYYNGEERAKGNILERFSAQQFPDLHSELNLSSLELGDSALYFCASSVGTYTEAFFGQGTRLTVV.

This clonotype has only a few counts. The V gene is TRBV10-3, the J gene TRBJ2-7, with TRBD2 identical over 10 bases. V lost 5 bases, J lost 3 bases, and 7 bases stayed unmatched. Germline CDR1 reads ENHRY; CDR2 reads SYGVKD. The CDR3 has 15 residues. Here the CDR3 reads CAISTKAGGDYEQYF. Written as DNA, the CDR3 is TGTGCCATCAGTACCAAAGCGGGAGGGGACTACGAGCAGTACTTC.

The table lists this clonotype with many counts. The chain employs TRBV13 and TRBJ1-1; 7 nucleotides align to TRBD1. The ends lost 4 bases at V and 3 bases at J; junction bases unmatched: 5. The CDR3 spans 14 residues. The germline CDR1 and CDR2 sequences are PRHDT and FYEKMQ (reference sequence). The CDR3 loop is CASSSQGNYTEAFF. CDR3 DNA sequence: TGTGCCAGCAGCTCACAGGGGAACTACACTGAAGCTTTCTTT.

This clonotype was counted many times. The CDR3 nucleotides read TGTGCCAGCAGCGAGGACAGCCCTAGCTCAGATACGCAGTATTTT. Its protein product is CASSEDSPSSDTQYF. The rearrangement links TRBV5-8 to TRBJ2-3, with TRBD1 as a possible D gene (6 bases). The germline CDR1 and CDR2 sequences are SGHTS and YDEGEE. The CDR3 runs to 15 residues. V lost 4 bases to trimming and J lost 4 bases, with 16 bases between them.

The chain joins TRBV7-9 to TRBJ1-1; 7 bases fit TRBD1. CDR3 length: 13 residues. V lost 4 bases to trimming and J lost 7 bases; unmatched junction nucleotides: 6. Looked up from germline, CDR1 is SEHNR and CDR2 is FQNEAQ (reference sequence). CDR3 DNA sequence: TGTGCCAGCAGCTCCGGACAGGAACATGAAGCTTTCTTT. Its protein is CASSSGQEHEAFF.

The gene calls are TRBV18 and TRBJ2-1; 12 nucleotides line up with TRBD2. CDR3 length equals 14 residues. Germline trimming cut 8 bases from V and 9 bases from J; bases unmatched to any gene: 8. CDR1 is KGHSH, CDR2 LQKENI, per germline. The CDR3 sequence is CASTTTSGSGEQFF. The CDR3 region has the DNA TGTGCCAGCACTACGACTAGCGGGAGTGGTGAGCAGTTCTTC.

V is TRBV6-5 and J is TRBJ2-5, with D possibly matching TRBD2 (6 bases). Trimming shortened V by 2 bases and J by 4 bases, and 14 bases separated the two germline ends. Germline V gene sequence: CDR1 MNHEY, CDR2 SVGAGI. The CDR3 runs 15 residues. The CDR3 DNA sequence: TGTGCCAGCAGTTACGGGGAGACTAGGCGAGAGACCCAGTACTTC. Protein sequence: CASSYGETRRETQYF.

This clonotype was observed a few times. J is TRBJ1-2 and V is TRBV14, with a tentative D call TRBD1 (6 bases). Trimming left V 4 bases short and J 0 bases short, with 12 bases between. Germline V CDR1 and CDR2: SGHDN, FVKESK. This CDR3 is 15 amino acids long. The CDR3 spells CASSPTGGANYGYTF. In DNA, the CDR3 is TGTGCCAGCAGCCCGACAGGAGGTGCTAACTATGGCTACACCTTC.

This clonotype came up a few times. The V gene is TRBV7-6, the J gene TRBJ1-5; D is perhaps TRBD1 (5 bases). CDR1 is SGHVS and CDR2 is FNYEAQ in the germline V gene. The CDR3 runs 16 residues. The V end was cut by 2 bases, the J end by 3 bases, with 14 bases between. CDR3 residues: CASSLSPGLTNQPQHF. Here the CDR3 DNA reads TGTGCCAGCAGCTTATCTCCGGGACTCACCAATCAGCCCCAGCATTTT.

Ten or more counts support this clonotype. The gene calls are TRBV11-2 and TRBJ1-2; D perhaps matches TRBD1 (6 bases). V lost 5 bases and J 3 bases, leaving 16 bases between the germline ends. The CDR3 has 15 amino acids. Per germline, CDR1 SGHAT and CDR2 FQNNGV. Here the CDR3 reads CASSPGAGAYYGYTF. The CDR3 bases are TGTGCCAGCAGCCCTGGTGCAGGGGCCTACTATGGCTACACCTTC.

The rearrangement uses TRBV20-1 and TRBJ1-4; 8 nucleotides match TRBD1. From germline, CDR1 is DFQATT and CDR2 SNEGSKA (reference sequence). Trimming cost V 1 base and J 8 bases; bases outside gene matches: 6. The CDR3 totals 14 residues. The CDR3 DNA sequence: TGCAGTGCTAGAGGGATGGGACAGGCGGAAAAACTGTTTTTT. Translating gives CSARGMGQAEKLFF.

This clonotype came up many times. This rearrangement joins TRBV20-1 to TRBJ1-2; the match to TRBD1 covers 7 bases. The CDR3 runs to 14 residues. Germline V CDR1 and CDR2: DFQATT, SNEGSKA (reference sequence). Trimming removed 4 bases from V and 5 bases from J; junction bases left unmatched: 10. In DNA form, the CDR3 reads TGCAGTGCTACCAGTCAGGGGGTTGGGTATGGCTACACCTTC. Its translation is CSATSQGVGYGYTF.

This clonotype has a count of ten or more. The genes are TRBV7-9 and TRBJ2-7, with 8 bases lining up with TRBD2. The germline V gene has CDR1 SEHNR and CDR2 FQNEAQ (reference sequence). The CDR3 runs 15 residues. V dropped 5 bases and J dropped 5; count of bases not matched to a gene: 11. The CDR3 sequence is CASSHTREGSNEQYF. The CDR3 DNA reads TGTGCCAGCAGCCATACTCGGGAGGGTTCTAACGAGCAGTACTTC.

This clonotype was observed a few times. The rearrangement links TRBV20-1 to TRBJ1-2; D not certain. The germline V and J ends were trimmed by 2 bases and 8 bases, with 21 bases remaining between them. In germline, CDR1 is DFQATT, CDR2 SNEGSKA (reference sequence). The CDR3 loop spans 15 amino acids. The CDR3 nucleotides are TGCAGTGCTAGACCCCTCGACACGGGTGGTTGGGGCTACACCTTC. Protein: CSARPLDTGGWGYTF.

This clonotype occurred a few times. The V and J genes are TRBV7-3 and TRBJ2-1; no definite D call. CDR3 length equals 17 residues. Trimming left V 0 bases short and J 8 bases short, with 20 bases between. CDR1 and CDR2 (germline): SGHTA, FQGTGA. The CDR3 loop is CASSLTGSLGLWDEQFF. The CDR3 nucleotides are TGTGCCAGCAGCTTAACGGGGTCACTGGGTTTATGGGATGAGCAGTTCTTC.

This chain uses TRBV4-1 with TRBJ1-4; D is unclear. Germline values: CDR1 MGHRA, CDR2 YSYEKL. Trimming cost V 2 bases and J 3 bases, with 19 bases left between them. This CDR3 has 18 amino acids. The CDR3 loop is CASSQQTGIPGANEKLFF. The CDR3 DNA sequence: TGCGCCAGCAGCCAACAGACCGGGATCCCCGGAGCTAATGAAAAACTGTTTTTT.

This clonotype was recorded at least ten times. This chain uses TRBV6-1 with TRBJ2-3; 8 positions agree with TRBD2. The CDR3 contains 15 residues. Germline loops: CDR1 MNHNS, CDR2 SASEGT. With 8 bases clipped from V and 1 base from J, the junction kept 8 bases outside the gene matches. This chain's CDR3 is CASGWTSTRTDTQYF. DNA of the CDR3: TGTGCCAGCGGGTGGACTAGCACCCGCACAGATACGCAGTATTTT.

V usage is TRBV14 and J usage is TRBJ2-1; 7 bases match TRBD2. In germline, CDR1 is SGHDN, CDR2 FVKESK. V shed 5 bases, J shed 8 bases, and the junction held 15 bases outside the gene matches. This CDR3 spans 16 amino acids. CDR3 nucleotides: TGTGCCAGCAGCGAACATAGGACTAGTATACCCGATGAGCAGTTCTTC. It translates to CASSEHRTSIPDEQFF.

This clonotype was recorded at least ten times. The chain carries TRBV2 and TRBJ1-1; a weak D match, TRBD1 (6 bases). Trimming took 7 bases from V and 3 from J, leaving 18 bases between them. This CDR3 is built from 15 residues. The germline gives CDR1 SNHLY, CDR2 FYNNEI. The CDR3 is CASNLRGEGDTEAFF. In nucleotides, the CDR3 is TGTGCCAGCAACTTGAGGGGGGAAGGAGACACTGAAGCTTTCTTT.

To note about this clonotype: This may stem from a read error, because a much larger clone lies one nucleotide away. The chain employs TRBV24-1 and TRBJ2-3; D not resolved. This CDR3 contains 15 residues. In germline, CDR1 is KGHDR, CDR2 SFDVKD. The CDR3, as DNA: TGTGCCACCAGTGAACGGGCCAGGCCCACAGAGACGCAGTATTTT. The encoded protein is CATSERARPTETQYF.

This clonotype occurred many times. This chain connects TRBV6-2 or TRBV6-3 to TRBJ2-1; D gene uncertain. The germline gives CDR1 MNHEY, CDR2 SVGEGT. The CDR3 runs 19 residues. Between the trimmed V and J ends, which lost 2 bases and 6 bases, there was a span of 26 bases. CDR3 bases: TGTGCCAGCAGTTACACATTCTATAGCAGTAGGGTTTTGGGCAATGAGCAGTTCTTC. The encoded protein is CASSYTFYSSRVLGNEQFF.

The chain links TRBV2 to TRBJ2-7; D not resolved. V was pared by 3 bases and J by 4 bases, with 4 bases between. This CDR3 contains 11 residues. Looked up from germline, CDR1 is SNHLY and CDR2 is FYNNEI. CDR3 DNA: TGTGCCAGCAGTGAGATTTACGAGCAGTACTTC. Residues: CASSEIYEQYF.

This clonotype appeared a few times. The V call is TRBV18, the J call TRBJ2-1; 7 bases are a match to TRBD1. The CDR3 sequence is 14 residues long. V dropped 4 bases and J dropped 5; count of bases not matched to a gene: 5. The germline V gene encodes CDR1 KGHSH and CDR2 LQKENI. CDR3 coding DNA: TGTGCCAGCTCACGGGACAGTCGAGACAATGAGCAGTTCTTC. It is translated as CASSRDSRDNEQFF.

The chain employs TRBV24-1 and TRBJ2-5; D call uncertain. V was clipped by 2 bases and J by 5 bases, with 14 bases between them. This CDR3 has 15 amino acids. Germline V gene sequence: CDR1 KGHDR, CDR2 SFDVKD. CDR3 DNA: TGTGCCACCAGTGATTCGCCGGCTAGTTTTGAGACCCAGTACTTC. Translation: CATSDSPASFETQYF.